A single sample is the source of the 30 T cell receptor beta chains below, sequenced in a study of early T cells in non-severe SARS-CoV-2 infection. TCRdb re-analysed the 5' RACE reads in MiXCR, keeping a single row per CDR3 protein. Altogether fewer than 85,000 distinct CDR3 sequences are present, 9% to 10% being singletons, with the ten largest covering 4.8%. Sequenced input: whole blood. Source of these receptors: an adult who was a healthcare worker with PCR-confirmed SARS-CoV-2 infection or an uninfected control (not recorded which).

The J gene is TRBJ2-7, the V gene TRBV4-1; D possibly corresponds to TRBD1 (7 bases). V was pared by 4 bases and J by 2 bases, with 15 bases between. Germline CDR1 reads MGHRA; CDR2 reads YSYEKL. The CDR3 extends over 15 amino acids. This CDR3 reads CASSPARGTAYEQYF. CDR3 DNA: TGCGCCAGCAGCCCAGCCCGCGGGACAGCCTACGAGCAGTACTTC.

This clonotype was seen more than once but under ten times. The chain couples TRBV29-1 to TRBJ2-1, with 8 nucleotides matching TRBD1. Germline assignment: CDR1 SQVTM and CDR2 ANQGSEA. The CDR3 is 11 residues long. CDR3: CSFRQGTVQFF. The DNA of the CDR3 is TGCAGTTTCCGACAGGGGACCGTGCAGTTCTTC.

V gene TRBV27 combines with J gene TRBJ1-6; 7 positions match TRBD1. CDR3 length: 15 amino acids. The germline gives CDR1 MNHEY, CDR2 SMNVEV (reference sequence). Trimming removed 5 bases from V and 5 bases from J; junction bases left unmatched: 6. CDR3 DNA sequence: TGTGCCAGCAGTACAACCGGGACAGATAATTCACCCCTCCACTTT. It yields the protein CASSTTGTDNSPLHF.

This clonotype was counted many times. This chain links TRBV27 with TRBJ2-7, with TRBD2 identical over 8 bases. After removal of 2 bases from V and 3 bases from J, the junction contained 0 bases not matched to a gene. CDR1 is MNHEY and CDR2 is SMNVEV in the germline V gene (reference sequence). This CDR3 contains 13 residues. In nucleotides, the CDR3 is TGTGCCAGCAGTTTAGCGGGAGGCTACGAGCAGTACTTC. The encoded protein is CASSLAGGYEQYF.

Many counts were recorded for this clonotype. The rearrangement uses TRBV10-3 and TRBJ2-3; the match to TRBD1 covers 9 bases. The CDR3 loop spans 12 amino acids. The V segment lost 10 bases and the J segment 5 bases; nucleotides outside the gene matches: 4. Germline values: CDR1 ENHRY, CDR2 SYGVKD. The CDR3 bases are TGTGCCACCGAGGGACAGGGAGATACGCAGTATTTT. Protein: CATEGQGDTQYF.

This clonotype was observed a handful of times. The chain links TRBV6-1 to TRBJ2-3; D gene uncertain. The CDR3 is 14 amino acids. V was shortened by 1 base and J by 6 bases, with 11 bases between the two germline ends. The germline V gene encodes CDR1 MNHNS and CDR2 SASEGT. The CDR3 here is CASSEDRRVDTQYF. CDR3 sequence (DNA): TGTGCCAGCAGTGAAGACCGACGGGTCGATACGCAGTATTTT.

This clonotype was counted many times. V and J are TRBV28 and TRBJ2-3; D may be TRBD2 (6 bases). CDR3 size: 14 residues. Germline loops: CDR1 MDHEN, CDR2 SYDVKM. The V end lost 4 bases, the J end lost 4 bases, and 12 bases lay between the germline ends. Written as DNA, the CDR3 is TGTGCCAGCAGTTCCCGGGACTTGGCAGATACGCAGTATTTT. Translation gives CASSSRDLADTQYF.

This clonotype was detected ten times or more. V and J are TRBV7-2 and TRBJ2-5; tentatively, D is TRBD2 (5 bases). The CDR3 runs to 15 residues. In germline, CDR1 is SGHTA, CDR2 FQGNSA. V lost 1 base, J lost 1 base, and 10 bases lay in between. The CDR3 sequence is CASSLGGYRQETQYF. For the CDR3, the DNA is TGTGCCAGCAGCTTAGGAGGGTATCGCCAAGAGACCCAGTACTTC.

Ten or more counts support this clonotype. The chain employs TRBV28 and TRBJ1-4; the D is unclear. The germline CDR1 and CDR2 sequences are MDHEN and SYDVKM. V lost 3 bases, J lost 5 bases, and 16 bases lay in between. This CDR3 comprises 16 residues. CDR3 nucleotides: TGTGCCAGCAGTTTCCGGAGAGGTCAGGCAAATGAAAAACTGTTTTTT. Amino acid sequence: CASSFRRGQANEKLFF.

V is TRBV27 and J is TRBJ2-5; 9 bases map to TRBD1. In germline, CDR1 is MNHEY, CDR2 SMNVEV (reference sequence). This CDR3 spans 13 amino acids. V gave up 7 bases and J gave up 4 bases; unmatched junction bases: 4. In nucleotides, the CDR3 is TGTGCCAGCACCCCGGACAGGGGAGAGACCCAGTACTTC. Translation gives CASTPDRGETQYF.

A few counts support this clonotype. V gene TRBV7-2 combines with J gene TRBJ2-1; D uncertain. V gave up 1 base and J gave up 5 bases, with 15 bases separating them. Germline-derived CDR1 and CDR2 are SGHTA and FQGNSA. CDR3 length: 16 amino acids. DNA for the CDR3: TGTGCCAGCAGCTTAGTTGCTCTTTTGTTAGACAATGAGCAGTTCTTC. This gives the protein CASSLVALLLDNEQFF.

In its sample, this clonotype was seen many times. This sequence joins TRBV7-9 and TRBJ1-6; 9 bases match TRBD1. In germline, CDR1 is SEHNR, CDR2 FQNEAQ (reference sequence). V trimming: 4 bases; J trimming: 5 bases; junction bases outside the gene matches: 6. The CDR3 covers 16 residues. CDR3 in DNA: TGTGCCAGCAGCTCCGACAGGGGGAGGGATAATTCACCCCTCCACTTT. Translating gives CASSSDRGRDNSPLHF.

This clonotype appeared many times. The J gene is TRBJ2-7, the V gene TRBV5-1; D is possibly TRBD1 (5 bases). This CDR3 comprises 12 residues. The germline CDR1 and CDR2 sequences are SGHRS and YFSETQ. V was pared by 4 bases and J by 3 bases, with 8 bases between. DNA for the CDR3: TGCGCCAGCAGCCATGACAGCTACGAGCAGTACTTC. This encodes CASSHDSYEQYF.

The chain employs TRBV11-2 and TRBJ2-1; possible D gene TRBD2, 5 bases. Trimming cost V 6 bases and J 6 bases, with 12 bases left between them. The CDR3 contains 13 residues. Germline CDR1 is SGHAT and CDR2 is FQNNGV. CDR3 protein: CASRITSSNEQFF. CDR3 nucleotide sequence: TGTGCCAGCAGAATCACTAGTTCCAATGAGCAGTTCTTC.

This clonotype came up a few times. This chain connects TRBV4-2 to TRBJ2-3; no definite D call. V lost 0 bases and J lost 2, with 6 bases in between. CDR1 is LGHNA, CDR2 YNFKEQ, per germline. The CDR3 spans 14 residues. This chain's CDR3 is CASSQDTHTDTQYF. CDR3 coding DNA: TGTGCCAGCAGCCAAGATACCCACACAGATACGCAGTATTTT.

This clonotype was observed a few times. CDR3 bases: TGCAGTGCAAGCGGGAACTCCTACGAGCAGTACTTC. It is translated as CSASGNSYEQYF. V and J are TRBV20-1 and TRBJ2-7; TRBD2 matches at 7 bases. After removal of 6 bases from V and 0 bases from J, the junction contained 2 bases not matched to a gene. CDR3 size: 12 residues. Germline V gene sequence: CDR1 DFQATT, CDR2 SNEGSKA (reference sequence).

This chain joins TRBV6-5 and TRBJ2-2, with D possibly TRBD2 on 6 matching bases. Germline CDR1 reads MNHEY; CDR2 reads SVGAGI. Trimming left V 6 bases short and J 1 base short, with 9 bases between. The CDR3 has 14 residues. This CDR3 reads CASRRDGNTGELFF. CDR3 bases: TGTGCCAGCAGGCGGGACGGGAACACCGGGGAGCTGTTTTTT.

This clonotype has only a few counts. This chain joins TRBV30 and TRBJ2-1; 14 nucleotides line up with TRBD2. V shed 4 bases and J 7 bases; nucleotides not matched to a gene: 3. The CDR3 is 14 amino acids. The germline V gene has CDR1 GTSNPN and CDR2 SVGIG (reference sequence). The CDR3 coding sequence is TGTGCCTGGACGGGACTAGCGGGAGTAAATGAGCAGTTCTTC. Residues: CAWTGLAGVNEQFF.

Points on this clonotype: A much larger clone lies a single base off, so this may be a read error. This chain connects TRBV19 to TRBJ2-3; 7 nucleotides align to TRBD1. CDR1 LNHDA and CDR2 SQIVND come from the germline V gene (reference sequence). The CDR3 is 16 amino acids. The CDR3 region has the DNA TGTGCCAGTAGTAGAAAGACAGGGCGCGGCACAGATACGCAGAATTTT. Translation gives CASSRKTGRGTDTQNF. Looking up the rest from reference TRBV19 and TRBJ2-3 gives the full variable domain: DGGITQSPKYLFRKEGQNVTLSCEQNLNHDAMYWYRQDPGQGLRLIYYSQIVNDFQKGDIAEGYSVSREKKESFPLTVTSAQKNPTAFYLCASSRKTGRGTDTQNFGPGTRLTVL.

This clonotype was recorded at least ten times. The chain combines TRBV28 with TRBJ2-4, with D possibly being TRBD2 (6 bases). The germline V gene has CDR1 MDHEN and CDR2 SYDVKM. This CDR3 is 17 amino acids long. V shed 2 bases and J shed 0 bases, with 14 bases lying between them. CDR3 DNA: TGTGCCAGCAGTTTACGAGGGGCGGGGAGAGCCAAAAACATTCAGTACTTC. It encodes CASSLRGAGRAKNIQYF.

As to this clonotype: Just one base apart from a much larger clone, this may be a read error. The gene calls are TRBV28 and TRBJ1-1; D gene ambiguous. In germline, CDR1 is MDHEN, CDR2 SYDVKM. Trimming left V 3 bases short and J 7 bases short, with 12 bases between. The CDR3 runs to 13 residues. The CDR3 here is CASSLGFRREAFF. The CDR3 DNA sequence: TGTGCCAGCAGTTTGGGGTTCAGGCGTGAAGCTTTCTTT.

This clonotype was counted at least ten times. This chain links TRBV7-9 with TRBJ2-3; the D is unclear. Germline CDR1 SEHNR, CDR2 FQNEAQ (reference sequence). The CDR3 is 13 amino acids. V was pared by 2 bases and J by 5 bases, with 8 bases between. CDR3 DNA: TGTGCCAGCAGCTTATATAGTTTAGATACGCAGTATTTT. Its translation is CASSLYSLDTQYF.

The rearrangement joins TRBV12-3 or TRBV12-4 to TRBJ2-2; D ambiguous. V lost 6 bases and J 0 bases, leaving 11 bases between the germline ends. This CDR3 is 15 amino acids long. The chain's CDR3 is CASSRRPANTGELFF. The CDR3 DNA follows: TGTGCCAGCAGCCGACGGCCCGCGAACACCGGGGAGCTGTTTTTT.

This clonotype was detected only a few times. The V gene is TRBV5-1, the J gene TRBJ2-1; possible D gene TRBD2, 6 bases. Between the trimmed V and J ends, which lost 2 bases and 2 bases, there was a span of 11 bases. The CDR3 is 15 residues long. Germline CDR1 and CDR2: SGHRS and YFSETQ. The DNA for the CDR3 is TGCGCCAGCAGCTTAGCGGGCGACCCCTACAATGAGCAGTTCTTC. Its protein product is CASSLAGDPYNEQFF.

V usage is TRBV20-1 and J usage is TRBJ2-7; 10 nucleotides match TRBD2. The V gene's germline CDR1 is DFQATT and CDR2 SNEGSKA (reference sequence). This CDR3 comprises 15 residues. Trimming removed 7 bases from V and 4 bases from J; junction bases left unmatched: 13. The CDR3 nucleotides are TGCAGTGGTCTCCAGGCTAGCGGGAGCGCGTACGAGCAGTACTTC. Protein product: CSGLQASGSAYEQYF.

In DNA, the CDR3 is TGTGCCAGCAGCGTAGAGTTGGCCGGGGAGCTGTTTTTT. Its translation is CASSVELAGELFF. This chain links TRBV9 with TRBJ2-2; D is undetermined. V lost 0 bases and J 6 bases, leaving 6 bases between the germline ends. The CDR3 has 13 amino acids. Germline V gene sequence: CDR1 SGDLS, CDR2 YYNGEE. Using reference TRBV9 and TRBJ2-2 for the parts outside the CDR3, the full variable domain is DSGVTQTPKHLITATGQRVTLRCSPRSGDLSVYWYQQSLDQGLQFLIQYYNGEERAKGNILERFSAQQFPDLHSELNLSSLELGDSALYFCASSVELAGELFFGEGSRLTVL.

This clonotype was seen only a few times. The J gene is TRBJ2-3, the V gene TRBV4-2, with 8 bases aligning to TRBD2. CDR1 is LGHNA, CDR2 YNFKEQ, per germline. J gave up 4 bases and V 0 bases, and 6 bases lay outside the gene matches. The CDR3 has 16 residues. CDR3 region: CASSQDGGTRADTQYF. In DNA form, the CDR3 reads TGTGCCAGCAGCCAAGATGGCGGGACTAGGGCAGATACGCAGTATTTT.

The J gene is TRBJ2-2, the V gene TRBV11-2; 11 bases agree with TRBD2. CDR3 length: 18 residues. Germline V gene sequence: CDR1 SGHAT, CDR2 FQNNGV. Losses at the gene ends were 4 bases for V and 2 bases for J; bases not matched to a gene: 9. CDR3 sequence: CASSSHLTSGNNTGELFF. The CDR3 DNA reads TGTGCCAGCAGCTCCCACCTGACTAGCGGGAACAACACCGGGGAGCTGTTTTTT.

This sequence joins TRBV9 and TRBJ2-3; no clear D gene. This CDR3 has 13 residues. Germline V gene lookup returns CDR1 SGDLS and CDR2 YYNGEE. Trimming took off 1 base at V and 4 bases at J, with 7 bases between the two ends. DNA of the CDR3: TGTGCCAGCAGCGTACAGGTGGCAGATACGCAGTATTTT. Protein product: CASSVQVADTQYF.

This clonotype has at least ten counts. The chain is built from TRBV7-9 and TRBJ2-3, with 9 positions matching TRBD2. The CDR3 totals 17 residues. V dropped 0 bases and J dropped 0; count of bases not matched to a gene: 4. The germline V gene has CDR1 SEHNR and CDR2 FQNEAQ (reference sequence). CDR3: CASSLALAGTSTDTQYF. As DNA, the CDR3 is TGTGCCAGCAGCTTAGCCCTAGCGGGGACTAGCACAGATACGCAGTATTTT.